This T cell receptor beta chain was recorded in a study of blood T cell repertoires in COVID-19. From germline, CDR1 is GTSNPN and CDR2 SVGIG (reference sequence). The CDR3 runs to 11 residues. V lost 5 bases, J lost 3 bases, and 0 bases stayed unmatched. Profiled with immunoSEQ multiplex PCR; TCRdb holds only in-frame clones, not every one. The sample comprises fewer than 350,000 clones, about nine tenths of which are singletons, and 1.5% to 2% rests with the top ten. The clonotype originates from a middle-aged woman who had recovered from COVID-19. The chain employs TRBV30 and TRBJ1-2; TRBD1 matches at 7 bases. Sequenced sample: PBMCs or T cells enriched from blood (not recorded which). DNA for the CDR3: TGTGCCTGGGGACAGGACTATGGCTACACCTTC. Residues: CAWGQDYGYTF.